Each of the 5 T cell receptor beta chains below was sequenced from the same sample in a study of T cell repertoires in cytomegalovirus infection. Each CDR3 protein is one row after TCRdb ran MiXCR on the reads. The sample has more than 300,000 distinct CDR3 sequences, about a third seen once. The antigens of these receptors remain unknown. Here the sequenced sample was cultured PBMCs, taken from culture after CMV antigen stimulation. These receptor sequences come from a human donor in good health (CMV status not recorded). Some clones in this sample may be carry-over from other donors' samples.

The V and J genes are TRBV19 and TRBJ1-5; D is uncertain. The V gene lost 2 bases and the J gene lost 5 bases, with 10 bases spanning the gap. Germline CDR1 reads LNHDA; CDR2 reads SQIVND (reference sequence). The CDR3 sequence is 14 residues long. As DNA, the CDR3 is TGTGCCAGTAGTATAAGGACGTTAGATCAGCCCCAGCATTTT. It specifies CASSIRTLDQPQHF.

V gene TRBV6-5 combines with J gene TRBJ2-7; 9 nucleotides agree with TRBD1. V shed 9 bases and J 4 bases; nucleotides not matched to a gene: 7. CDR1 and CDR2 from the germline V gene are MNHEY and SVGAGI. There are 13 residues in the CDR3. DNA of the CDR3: TGTGCCAGTCCGGGACAGGGATTTTACGAGCAGTACGTC. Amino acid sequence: CASPGQGFYEQYV.

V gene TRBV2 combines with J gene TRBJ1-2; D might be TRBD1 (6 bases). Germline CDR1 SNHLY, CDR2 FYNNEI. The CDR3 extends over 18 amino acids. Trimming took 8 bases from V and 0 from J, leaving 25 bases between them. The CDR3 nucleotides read TGTGCCAGCCCCTCTCGGACAGTCAGAACACCAGCTAACTATGGCTACACCTTC. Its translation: CASPSRTVRTPANYGYTF.

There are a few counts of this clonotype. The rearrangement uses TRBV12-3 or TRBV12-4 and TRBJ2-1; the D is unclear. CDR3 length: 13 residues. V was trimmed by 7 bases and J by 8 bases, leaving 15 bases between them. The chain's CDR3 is CASKKRAFDEQFF. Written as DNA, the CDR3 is TGTGCCAGCAAAAAAAGGGCGTTCGATGAGCAGTTCTTC.

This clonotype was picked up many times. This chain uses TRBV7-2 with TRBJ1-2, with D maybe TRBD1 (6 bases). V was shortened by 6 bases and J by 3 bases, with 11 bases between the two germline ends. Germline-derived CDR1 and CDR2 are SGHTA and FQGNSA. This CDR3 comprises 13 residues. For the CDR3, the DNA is TGTGCCAGCAGGAATTACAGGGACTATGGCTACACCTTC. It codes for CASRNYRDYGYTF.